What follows are 27 T cell receptor delta chains derived from one specimen sequenced in a study of gamma-delta T cells after stem cell transplantation. TCRdb used CATT to re-call clones from the RT-PCR reads. Among under 7,000 delta-chain clones listed, just over 9.5% were seen once. Source material: gamma-delta T cells. The receptors here all came from a human donor. It is not recorded whose cells these are; they may come from a transplant donor.

The sample holds a few counts of this clone. CDR3 bases: TGTGCCTGTGACACCTTCCCGAGCACTTTTACTGGGGGATTCCCCGCAGCACAACTCTTCTTT. The encoded protein is CACDTFPSTFTGGFPAAQLFF. V gene TRDV2 combines with J gene TRDJ2, with 10 bases aligning to TRDD3. Losses at the gene ends were 0 bases for V and 6 bases for J; bases not matched to a gene: 21. Germline V gene data show CDR1 as GEAIGNYY and CDR2 as EKD. The CDR3 loop spans 21 amino acids.

This clone came up a few times. With only one base between it and a far larger clone, this is likely a read error. The same CDR3 is also encoded by other DNA sequences in this sample. The rearrangement uses TRDV2 and TRDJ1; D is perhaps TRDD3 (6 bases). The V end lost 3 bases, the J end lost 0 bases, and 16 bases lay between the germline ends. CDR3 length equals 16 residues. The germline V gene has CDR1 GEAIGNYY and CDR2 EKD. The DNA for the CDR3 is TGTGCCTGTGACGACTTAACCGGGGGACACACCGATAAACTCATCTTT. This gives the protein CACDDLTGGHTDKLIF.

This clone is labeled large (0.1 to 1%). The sample contains more than one DNA sequence encoding this CDR3. This rearrangement joins TRDV2 to TRDJ1; tentative D call: TRDD3 (6 bases). This CDR3 contains 18 residues. V was shortened by 2 bases and J by 0 bases, with 21 bases between the two germline ends. CDR1 and CDR2 (germline): GEAIGNYY, EKD. The chain's CDR3 is CACDSLLGDGQYTDKLIF. CDR3 DNA sequence: TGTGCCTGTGACAGCCTCCTTGGGGATGGACAGTACACCGATAAACTCATCTTT.

This clone has just a few counts. The TCRdb record carries a much larger clone's protein, which differs from this DNA's translation at residue 16; a read error is the likely cause, and the protein listed here is the DNA translation. The V and J genes are TRDV2 and TRDJ3; D possibly matches TRDD2 or TRDD3 (5 bases each). CDR1 GEAIGNYY and CDR2 EKD come from the germline V gene. The CDR3 runs to 18 residues. The CDR3 bases are TGTGCCTGTGACACCGGGGGTCCTAGCTCCTGGGACACCCGACAGGTGTTTTTC. Translation gives CACDTGGPSSWDTRQVFF.

This clone was seen a handful of times. CDR3 coding DNA: TGTGCCTGTGACACCGTTGCGAGGGATACCCCGTACACCGATAAACTCATCTTT. It is translated as CACDTVARDTPYTDKLIF. The rearrangement joins TRDV2 to TRDJ1, with 7 bases matching TRDD3. The CDR3 is 18 residues long. CDR1 GEAIGNYY and CDR2 EKD come from the germline V gene. J gave up 0 bases and V 0 bases, and 12 bases lay outside the gene matches.

This clone is medium-sized by share. CDR3 sequence (DNA): TGTGCCTGTGACAACCTACTGGGGGACCTCACCGATAAACTCATCTTT. It translates to CACDNLLGDLTDKLIF. This sequence joins TRDV2 and TRDJ1, with 9 bases aligning to TRDD3. The V gene end was trimmed by 2 bases and the J gene end by 1 base; junction bases not matched to a gene: 7. This CDR3 is 16 amino acids long. Germline V gene sequence: CDR1 GEAIGNYY, CDR2 EKD.

This clone was seen a few times. A far larger clone is one base from this, pointing to a likely read error. At the DNA level, this CDR3 is encoded by other sequences in the same sample as well. CDR3: CACDTLTGGSTDKLIF. The CDR3 DNA is TGTGCCTGTGACACTTTGACTGGGGGGTCCACCGATAAGCTCATCTTT. V and J are TRDV2 and TRDJ1; TRDD3 agrees at 8 bases. This CDR3 comprises 16 residues. Germline V lookup: CDR1 GEAIGNYY, CDR2 EKD.

This clone was seen more than once but under ten times. The chain recombines TRDV2 with TRDJ1; 13 nucleotides match TRDD3. Losses at the gene ends were 0 bases for V and 0 bases for J; bases not matched to a gene: 6. The CDR3 covers 18 residues. Germline loops: CDR1 GEAIGNYY, CDR2 EKD. The CDR3 spells CACDTVVLGDTYTDKLIF. The CDR3 bases are TGTGCCTGTGACACCGTGGTACTGGGGGATACGTACACCGATAAACTCATCTTT.

The chain joins TRDV2 to TRDJ2; 9 nucleotides line up with TRDD3. Germline CDR1 reads GEAIGNYY; CDR2 reads EKD. V lost 0 bases and J lost 6; bases outside the gene matches: 10. The CDR3 has 17 amino acids. For the CDR3, the DNA is TGTGCCTGTGACACCCTCCGGGGGGATACAAGGGCAGCACAACTCTTCTTT. Translated: CACDTLRGDTRAAQLFF.

About this clone: A read error is the likely source, as a far larger clone sits one nucleotide away. Other nucleotide sequences in the sample specify the same CDR3. The rearrangement uses TRDV2 and TRDJ1; 8 bases fit TRDD3. The CDR3 runs to 19 residues. The J segment lost 0 bases and the V segment lost 0 bases, leaving 14 bases of the junction unmatched. Germline CDR1 and CDR2: GEAIGNYY and EKD. DNA of the CDR3: TGTGCCTGTGACACCGTAGCTGGGGGAGCCGACCTGTACACCGATAAACTCATCTTT. It specifies CACDTVAGGADLYTDKLIF.

V gene TRDV3 combines with J gene TRDJ1; 9 bases match TRDD3. V gave up 2 bases and J gave up 0 bases; unmatched junction bases: 13. The CDR3 consists of 17 residues. Per the germline V gene, CDR1 is TVYSNPD and CDR2 is GDNSRS (reference sequence). The CDR3 reads CAFGPRTGGPHTDKLIF. In DNA form, the CDR3 reads TGTGCCTTTGGGCCTCGTACTGGGGGACCCCACACCGATAAACTCATCTTT.

In this sample, this clone turned up a few times. TCRdb shows a much larger clone's protein in place of this DNA's translation, and the two differ at residue 4, likely through a read error; the protein shown is translated from the DNA. This rearrangement joins TRDV2 to TRDJ3; 8 bases match TRDD3. The CDR3 contains 18 residues. Germline V gene data show CDR1 as GEAIGNYY and CDR2 as EKD. J was trimmed by 0 bases and V by 7 bases; bases with no gene match: 10. The CDR3 protein is CACEPWGTSSWDTRQMFF. The CDR3 nucleotides are TGTGCCTGCGAACCCTGGGGGACGTCCTCCTGGGACACCCGACAGATGTTTTTC.

This clone is categorized as medium-sized. The same CDR3 is also encoded by other DNA sequences in this sample. V is TRDV2 and J is TRDJ1; 13 bases align to TRDD3. This CDR3 contains 21 residues. Looked up from germline, CDR1 is GEAIGNYY and CDR2 is EKD. V was pared by 0 bases and J by 0 bases, with 15 bases of the junction left unmatched. The CDR3 bases are TGTGCCTGTGACACCATGATACTGGGGGATACGCTTAAGGGGGACACCGATAAACTCATCTTT. Translated, it gives CACDTMILGDTLKGDTDKLIF.

The chain recombines TRDV2 with TRDJ1; 8 bases agree with TRDD3. The germline V gene encodes CDR1 GEAIGNYY and CDR2 EKD. Trimming cost V 7 bases and J 0 bases; bases outside gene matches: 12. CDR3 size: 16 residues. The CDR3 DNA follows: TGTGCCTGCGCTTCACTGGGGGGTCCGAACACCGATAAACTCATCTTT. Protein sequence: CACASLGGPNTDKLIF.

V usage is TRDV2 and J usage is TRDJ1, with unresolved D. Trimming cost V 0 bases and J 3 bases, with 10 bases left between them. CDR1 and CDR2 from the germline V gene are GEAIGNYY and EKD. The CDR3 sequence is 14 residues long. CDR3 protein: CACDTGYPADKLIF. The CDR3 DNA follows: TGTGCCTGTGACACCGGGTACCCAGCCGATAAACTCATCTTT.

The rearrangement joins TRDV2 to TRDJ1; 10 nucleotides line up with TRDD3. The germline V gene has CDR1 GEAIGNYY and CDR2 EKD. J was trimmed by 1 base and V by 0 bases; bases with no gene match: 13. The CDR3 loop spans 19 amino acids. CDR3 amino acids: CACDTALGDSYSFTDKLIF. CDR3 in DNA: TGTGCCTGTGACACCGCACTGGGGGATTCCTATTCCTTCACCGATAAACTCATCTTT.

Worth noting for this clone: A far larger clone is a single base away, which makes a read error likely. The genes are TRDV2 and TRDJ1; D remains ambiguous. This CDR3 is built from 14 residues. Germline V CDR1 and CDR2: GEAIGNYY, EKD. With 1 base removed from V and 4 bases from J, the gap between germline ends came to 12 bases. The CDR3 sequence: CACDTVHSNDKLIF. DNA for the CDR3: TGTGCCTGTGACACGGTACATTCCAACGATAAACTCATCTTT.

This clone was detected only a few times. The junction shows a germline mismatch at one end, possibly a read error. J is TRDJ1 and V is TRDV2; TRDD3 matches at 10 bases. The CDR3 has 16 residues. Germline V gene lookup returns CDR1 GEAIGNYY and CDR2 EKD. The CDR3 nucleotides read TGTGCCTGTGATCACGTACTGGGGGATTATACCGAAAAACTCATCTTT. Its protein product is CACDHVLGDYTEKLIF.

A note on this clone: A read error may explain this, as a much larger clone is one base away. The chain has TRDV2 and TRDJ1; 13 nucleotides align to TRDD3. The CDR3 totals 20 residues. The trim removed 1 base at V and 0 bases at J, leaving 13 bases unmatched. CDR1 is GEAIGNYY and CDR2 is EKD in the germline V gene. CDR3 region: CACDTVKLGDTSLYTDKLIF. The CDR3 nucleotides read TGTGCCTGTGACACAGTCAAACTGGGGGATACGTCTCTTTACACCGATAAACTCATCTTT.

The chain recombines TRDV1 with TRDJ2, with unresolved D. Per the germline V gene, CDR1 is TSWWSYY and CDR2 is QGS. The CDR3 loop spans 15 amino acids. Trimming stripped 2 bases from V and 9 bases from J, with 16 bases between. In DNA, the CDR3 is TGTGCTCTTGGGGAAGGGGCCATCCCGGGTTCACAACTCTTCTTT. Its protein is CALGEGAIPGSQLFF.

This clone is classed as medium-sized. V usage is TRDV2 and J usage is TRDJ1; no definite D call. The length of the CDR3 is 15 residues. The germline V and J ends were trimmed by 0 bases and 2 bases, with 12 bases remaining between them. The germline CDR1 and CDR2 sequences are GEAIGNYY and EKD. CDR3 DNA: TGTGCCTGTGACACCGTCGTACCTAATACCGATAAACTCATCTTT. Translated: CACDTVVPNTDKLIF.

This clone was picked up a small number of times. At the DNA level, this CDR3 is encoded by other sequences in the same sample as well. This chain links TRDV2 with TRDJ1; 11 bases line up with TRDD3. This CDR3 has 22 residues. J lost 2 bases, V lost 1 base, and 23 bases had no gene match. Germline V gene lookup returns CDR1 GEAIGNYY and CDR2 EKD. CDR3 amino acids: CACDTIGGASGGYPAGTDKLIF. The CDR3 DNA follows: TGTGCCTGTGACACGATCGGAGGTGCGTCTGGGGGATACCCAGCAGGGACCGATAAACTCATCTTT.

In this sample, this clone turned up a few times. It differs at one base from a far larger clone, so likely a read error. Other DNA variants within this sample encode the same CDR3. The CDR3 reads CACDTLLGDTRETDKLIF. As DNA, the CDR3 is TGTGCCTGTGACACTTTACTGGGGGATACGCGGGAAACCGATAAACTCATCTTT. The rearrangement joins TRDV2 to TRDJ1; 13 nucleotides match TRDD3. There are 18 residues in the CDR3. Germline CDR1 is GEAIGNYY and CDR2 is EKD. With V trimmed by 1 base and J by 2 bases, 9 bases remained unmatched.

With regard to this clone: With a much larger clone just one base away, this may be a read error. The V and J genes are TRDV2 and TRDJ1; the match to TRDD3 covers 11 bases. The V gene's germline CDR1 is GEAIGNYY and CDR2 EKD. The CDR3 has 21 amino acids. This chain's CDR3 is CACDPVRSELGDNRDTAKLIF. The CDR3 DNA follows: TGTGCCTGTGACCCTGTACGTTCCGAACTGGGGGATAATCGGGACACCGCTAAACTCATCTTT.

The table lists this clone with a few counts. This is likely an artifact of a read error, given a far larger clone one base away. This chain uses TRDV2 with TRDJ3; 10 bases are shared with TRDD3. J gave up 0 bases and V 0 bases, and 16 bases lay outside the gene matches. CDR3 length: 23 residues. Germline values: CDR1 GEAIGNYY, CDR2 EKD. The CDR3 is CACDTEGLNWGIQDSWDTRQMFF. CDR3 sequence (DNA): TGTGCCTGTGACACCGAGGGACTGAACTGGGGGATCCAGGACTCCTGGGACACCCGACAGATGTTTTTC.

By sample share, this clone is medium-sized. Other DNA sequences in the same sample also yield this CDR3. The gene calls are TRDV2 and TRDJ1, with 13 bases fitting TRDD3. V lost 3 bases, J lost 1 base, and 10 bases stayed unmatched. Per the germline V gene, CDR1 is GEAIGNYY and CDR2 is EKD. There are 18 residues in the CDR3. CDR3 loop: CACDPVLGDTRFTDKLIF. CDR3 nucleotide sequence: TGTGCCTGTGACCCAGTACTGGGGGATACGCGATTCACCGATAAACTCATCTTT.

This clone occurred a few times. The likely explanation is a read error, given a far larger clone one base away. Other nucleotide sequences from this sample produce the same CDR3. CDR3: CACDTLMTTGRTDKLIF. The CDR3 DNA reads TGTGCCTGTGACACTCTCATGACGACTGGCCGCACCGATAAACTCATCTTC. The rearrangement uses TRDV2 and TRDJ1; D is perhaps TRDD3 (5 bases). This CDR3 has 17 amino acids. Per the germline V gene, CDR1 is GEAIGNYY and CDR2 is EKD.